These T cell receptor beta chains were read from a single sample in a study of regulatory T cells in long-lasting Graves disease. MiXCR, run by TCRdb on the multiplex PCR reads, gives a single entry per CDR3 protein. Among about 370,000 distinct CDR3 sequences listed, roughly 15% were seen once. The material sequenced was peripheral blood mononuclear cells (PBMCs), taken at new diagnosis, from a patient treated with antithyroid drugs. Receptors were obtained from a female donor with Graves disease. The CDR3 runs from the conserved cysteine through the conserved F or W. The D gene is left open where the match is weak. Clone size is given for some rows only: seen once, a few or many times, or a class if the clone is expanded.

J,size,D,V,CDR3,DNA
TRBJ2-7,many,TRBD1,TRBV20-1,CSARDFTGAYEQYF,TGCAGTGCTAGAGATTTTACAGGGGCCTACGAGCAGTACTTC
TRBJ2-4,few,TRBD1,TRBV5-1,CASSTSDRGWAGGAKNIQYF,TGCGCCAGCAGCACCTCCGACAGGGGTTGGGCCGGGGGTGCCAAAAACATTCAGTACTTC
TRBJ2-3,many,.,TRBV11-2,CASSPNSGGSTDTQYF,TGTGCCAGCAGCCCTAATTCTGGCGGGAGCACAGATACGCAGTATTTT
TRBJ2-5,many,.,TRBV20-1,CSARGAQETQYF,TGCAGTGCGCGGGGAGCCCAAGAGACCCAGTACTTC
TRBJ1-6,.,.,TRBV12-3/TRBV12-4,CASSLRQPNSPLHF,TGTGCCAGCAGTTTAAGACAGCCTAATTCACCCCTCCACTTT
TRBJ2-1,many,.,TRBV5-1,CASSLGPGSLEQFF,TGCGCCAGCAGCTTGGGCCCAGGGAGTCTTGAGCAGTTCTTC
TRBJ2-7,many,.,TRBV28,CASRRGSFSYEQYF,TGTGCCAGCAGGCGAGGGTCCTTCTCCTACGAGCAGTACTTC
TRBJ2-1,many,TRBD1,TRBV7-8,CASSLEPRTGVQFF,TGTGCCAGCAGCTTAGAGCCCAGAACAGGGGTGCAGTTCTTC
TRBJ2-5,few,TRBD1,TRBV28,CASSLLEAGGHQETQYF,TGTGCCAGCAGTTTATTGGAGGCAGGGGGACACCAAGAGACCCAGTACTTC
TRBJ2-1,many,.,TRBV6-2/TRBV6-3,CASSQGPYNEQFF,TGTGCCAGCAGCCAAGGACCATACAATGAGCAGTTCTTC
TRBJ1-2,many,.,TRBV5-4,CASSPREGGWSYTF,TGTGCCAGCAGCCCCCGTGAGGGGGGTTGGAGCTACACCTTC
TRBJ2-2,many,TRBD1,TRBV7-6,CASRGRTGVSGELFF,TGTGCCAGCAGGGGCCGGACAGGGGTGTCCGGGGAGCTGTTTTTT
TRBJ2-3,many,.,TRBV15,CATSRDLLTALGTDTQYF,TGTGCCACCAGCAGAGATCTTTTAACAGCCTTGGGCACAGATACGCAGTATTTT
TRBJ2-7,many,TRBD1,TRBV13,CASSVRQGSYEQYF,TGTGCCAGCAGCGTCCGACAGGGTTCCTACGAGCAGTACTTC
TRBJ1-2,many,.,TRBV24-1,CATSDPSTGNYGYTF,TGTGCCACCAGTGATCCCTCGACGGGAAACTATGGCTACACCTTC
TRBJ2-3,.,.,TRBV9,CASSLTVIRTDTQYF,TGTGCCAGCAGTTTGACAGTTATTCGCACAGATACGCAGTATTTT
TRBJ1-4,many,.,TRBV12-3/TRBV12-4,CASRRWGHEKLFF,TGTGCCAGCAGGCGGTGGGGACATGAAAAACTGTTTTTT
TRBJ2-7,many,TRBD2,TRBV20-1,CSAIQREYRSLSYEQYF,TGCAGTGCTATTCAGCGGGAGTACCGCTCTCTCTCCTACGAGCAGTACTTC
TRBJ1-1,.,TRBD1,TRBV5-6,CASSIGQDPEAFF,TGTGCCAGCAGCATCGGACAGGACCCTGAAGCTTTCTTT
TRBJ2-5,many,.,TRBV20-1,CSARQGREETQYF,TGCAGTGCCAGGCAGGGAAGGGAAGAGACCCAGTACTTC
TRBJ1-2,few,.,TRBV6-5,CASSSGALKNYGYTF,TGTGCCAGCAGTTCCGGGGCACTCAAGAACTATGGCTACACCTTC
TRBJ1-1,many,.,TRBV12-3/TRBV12-4,CASSLRPRNTEAFF,TGTGCCAGCAGTTTACGGCCGAGAAACACTGAAGCTTTCTTT
TRBJ2-4,many,.,TRBV3-1,CASSQDSGSGRQYF,TGTGCCAGCAGCCAAGATTCGGGGTCGGGTCGTCAGTACTTC
TRBJ1-5,many,.,TRBV6-1,CASSSLGQPQHF,TGTGCCAGCAGCTCCCTCGGTCAGCCCCAGCATTTT
TRBJ2-4,few,.,TRBV18,CASSLGPAKNIQYF,TGTGCCAGCTCACTAGGTCCGGCCAAAAACATTCAGTACTTC
TRBJ2-7,many,.,TRBV12-3/TRBV12-4,CAGSLWGYYEQYF,TGTGCCGGATCCTTGTGGGGCTACTACGAGCAGTACTTC
TRBJ1-2,many,.,TRBV6-5,CASSYRTNYGYTF,TGTGCCAGCAGTTACAGGACTAACTATGGCTACACCTTC
TRBJ1-5,many,.,TRBV29-1,CSVADSLRQPQHF,TGCAGCGTTGCTGACTCTTTGCGGCAGCCCCAGCATTTT
TRBJ2-7,few,TRBD2,TRBV7-2,CASSETASGSYEQYF,TGTGCCAGCAGCGAAACAGCTAGCGGGAGCTACGAGCAGTACTTC
TRBJ1-4,many,TRBD1,TRBV5-1,CASSGTGSTGNEKLFF,TGCGCCAGCAGCGGGACAGGGTCGACGGGGAATGAAAAACTGTTTTTT
TRBJ1-2,few,.,TRBV10-3,CAITSTGNGYTF,TGTGCCATCACCTCTACAGGGAATGGCTACACCTTC
TRBJ1-2,many,.,TRBV3-1,CASSRQADYGYTF,TGTGCCAGCAGCCGCCAAGCAGACTATGGCTACACCTTC
TRBJ2-7,few,TRBD2,TRBV29-1,CSTRTSGPSYEQYF,TGCAGCACACGGACTAGCGGCCCCTCCTACGAGCAGTACTTC
TRBJ1-1,many,.,TRBV7-2,CASSLALQSTEAFF,TGTGCCAGCAGCTTAGCGCTTCAGTCCACTGAAGCTTTCTTT
TRBJ1-2,few,TRBD1,TRBV12-3/TRBV12-4,CASTLGQGGGYTF,TGTGCCAGCACCCTGGGACAGGGGGGTGGCTACACCTTC
TRBJ1-2,many,.,TRBV7-2,CASSPGSIYGYTF,TGTGCCAGCAGCCCGGGTTCGATCTATGGCTACACCTTC
TRBJ2-2,.,TRBD1,TRBV6-4,CASSPQGAGTGKLFF,TGTGCCAGCAGCCCACAGGGGGCGGGCACCGGGAAGCTGTTTTTT
TRBJ1-5,many,.,TRBV2,CATQRGGIGQPQHF,TGTGCCACCCAGCGGGGCGGAATTGGTCAGCCCCAGCATTTT